This TCR beta chain derives from a study of cytomegalovirus exposure and HLA in healthy donors. Both 60 Vbeta primers and 13 Jbeta primers went into the PCR. Profiling relied on immunoSEQ multiplex PCR, and the TCRdb table lists in-frame clones only, not all of them. The table lists about 130,000 clones, approximately 8.8% of them singletons. Germline CDR1 LNHDA, CDR2 SQIVND (reference sequence). The length of the CDR3 is 12 residues. The V end lost 6 bases, the J end lost 7 bases, and 11 bases lay between the germline ends. The V call is TRBV19, the J call TRBJ2-3; the D gene is possibly TRBD2 (5 bases). The receptor was isolated from a man aged 40-49 years in good health and CMV-seronegative. The sequenced sample was PBMCs. This CDR3 is CASSLVANTQYF. CDR3 DNA sequence: TGTGCCAGTAGCCTTGTAGCGAATACGCAGTATTTT.